Each of the 30 T cell receptor beta chains below was sequenced from the same sample in a study of blood T cell repertoires in COVID-19. Clones were read by immunoSEQ multiplex PCR, and TCRdb kept only the in-frame ones, dropping some. In the table there are about 120,000 clones, approximately 90% of which are singletons. Sequencing was performed on peripheral blood. The receptors derive from a human donor with acute or convalescent COVID-19. The donor label of this sample is uncertain.

J is TRBJ2-4 and V is TRBV9, with 8 bases fitting TRBD2. Germline CDR1 and CDR2: SGDLS and YYNGEE. V lost 2 bases to trimming and J lost 1 base; unmatched junction nucleotides: 8. CDR3 length: 17 residues. CDR3 sequence (DNA): TGTGCCAGCAGCGTGGGACTAGGCGACCAGGCCAAAAACATTCAGTACTTC. This codes for CASSVGLGDQAKNIQYF.

The chain uses TRBV27 and TRBJ2-1; the D gene is possibly TRBD2 (5 bases). Trimming cost V 2 bases and J 6 bases, with 14 bases left between them. The CDR3 totals 15 residues. Germline V gene lookup returns CDR1 MNHEY and CDR2 SMNVEV (reference sequence). CDR3: CASSLRLTEVNEQFF. The CDR3 DNA sequence: TGTGCCAGCAGTTTACGACTAACCGAGGTCAATGAGCAGTTCTTC.

In DNA, the CDR3 is TGTGCCAGTCACCGGGACACCCATACAATCGGCTACACCTTC. Its translation: CASHRDTHTIGYTF. This rearrangement joins TRBV6-5 to TRBJ1-2; D might be TRBD1 (6 bases). The V gene lost 9 bases and the J gene lost 8 bases, with 22 bases spanning the gap. Germline CDR1 is MNHEY and CDR2 is SVGAGI. This CDR3 has 14 amino acids.

J is TRBJ2-2 and V is TRBV7-2; D not certain. Germline V gene lookup returns CDR1 SGHTA and CDR2 FQGNSA. Trimming took 2 bases from V and 4 from J, leaving 2 bases between them. The CDR3 length is 12 residues. The CDR3 loop reads CASSLLTGELFF. The CDR3, as DNA: TGTGCCAGCAGCTTACTCACCGGGGAGCTGTTTTTT.

V usage is TRBV19 and J usage is TRBJ2-5, with 8 bases identical to TRBD1. In germline, CDR1 is LNHDA, CDR2 SQIVND (reference sequence). Germline trimming cut 8 bases from V and 8 bases from J; bases unmatched to any gene: 4. There are 11 residues in the CDR3. CDR3 sequence: CASRTGSTQYF. CDR3 DNA sequence: TGTGCCAGTCGGACAGGGAGTACCCAGTACTTC.

V is TRBV7-8 and J is TRBJ1-3; TRBD1 matches at 9 bases. Trimming cost V 5 bases and J 2 bases; bases outside gene matches: 4. The germline V gene has CDR1 SGHVS and CDR2 FQNEAQ. This CDR3 is built from 15 residues. DNA of the CDR3: TGTGCCAGCAGCCCCCGGGACAGGGCTGGAAACACCATATATTTT. It specifies CASSPRDRAGNTIYF.

This chain connects TRBV10-3 to TRBJ2-7; D ambiguous. V was shortened by 0 bases and J by 2 bases, with 8 bases between the two germline ends. This CDR3 has 14 amino acids. Germline CDR1 and CDR2: ENHRY and SYGVKD. CDR3 bases: TGTGCCATCAGTGAGTCGACTCGTGCCTACGAGCAGTACTTC. It encodes CAISESTRAYEQYF.

This clone was recorded a few times. V and J are TRBV12-5 and TRBJ2-3; D is ambiguous. Germline CDR1 and CDR2: LGHNT and FRNRAP. Trimming took off 7 bases at V and 3 bases at J, with 11 bases between the two ends. The CDR3 length is 13 residues. DNA of the CDR3: TGTGCTAGTGCCGATGACGGGACAGATACGCAGTATTTT. Translation gives CASADDGTDTQYF.

This clone occurred once. The J gene is TRBJ1-1, the V gene TRBV4-1; D uncertain. Per germline, CDR1 MGHRA and CDR2 YSYEKL. Trimming stripped 1 base from V and 10 bases from J, with 25 bases between. The CDR3 contains 17 residues. This CDR3 reads CASSQGEYPESPMGAFF. In nucleotides, the CDR3 is TGCGCCAGCAGCCAAGGGGAGTACCCTGAGAGCCCAATGGGAGCTTTCTTT.

The rearrangement links TRBV28 to TRBJ1-4; D is unclear. The CDR3 sequence is 14 residues long. V lost 3 bases and J 0 bases, leaving 5 bases between the germline ends. Germline lookup yields CDR1 MDHEN and CDR2 SYDVKM. CDR3 protein: CASSFIATNEKLFF. CDR3 coding DNA: TGTGCCAGCAGTTTTATCGCAACTAATGAAAAACTGTTTTTT. Based on the CDR3 plus reference TRBV28 and TRBJ1-4, the full variable domain is DVKVTQSSRYLVKRTGEKVFLECVQDMDHENMFWYRQDPGLGLRLIYFSYDVKMKEKGDIPEGYSVSREKKERFSLILESASTNQTSMYLCASSFIATNEKLFFGSGTQLSVL.

CDR3 in DNA: TGTGCCAGTAGTATACCCTCTTCTCGGACAGGACTTAACATTCAGTACTTC. Its translation is CASSIPSSRTGLNIQYF. The J gene is TRBJ2-4, the V gene TRBV19; the match to TRBD1 covers 7 bases. V trimming: 2 bases; J trimming: 7 bases; junction bases outside the gene matches: 14. Germline V CDR1 and CDR2: LNHDA, SQIVND (reference sequence). The CDR3 length is 17 residues.

The chain has TRBV6-5 and TRBJ1-1, with a weak D call TRBD1 (5 bases). Trimming stripped 4 bases from V and 0 bases from J, with 9 bases between. There are 14 residues in the CDR3. In germline, CDR1 is MNHEY, CDR2 SVGAGI. In DNA form, the CDR3 reads TGTGCCAGCAGTTTAGACAGCTTGAACACTGAAGCTTTCTTT. Its protein is CASSLDSLNTEAFF.

V gene TRBV29-1 combines with J gene TRBJ1-2; D call uncertain. Trimming shortened V by 3 bases and J by 0 bases, and 11 bases separated the two germline ends. CDR1 SQVTM and CDR2 ANQGSEA come from the germline V gene. CDR3 length equals 14 residues. The CDR3 spells CSVDGRSTNYGYTF. CDR3 DNA: TGCAGCGTTGATGGCAGGTCAACTAACTATGGCTACACCTTC. Filled out from reference TRBV29-1 and TRBJ1-2, the complete variable domain reads SAVISQKPSRDICQRGTSLTIQCQVDSQVTMMFWYRQQPGQSLTLIATANQGSEATYESGFVIDKFPISRPNLTFSTLTVSNMSPEDSSIYLCSVDGRSTNYGYTFGSGTRLTVV.

This chain joins TRBV30 and TRBJ2-1, with D possibly matching TRBD2 (5 bases). Trimming left V 1 base short and J 6 bases short, with 10 bases between. Looked up from germline, CDR1 is GTSNPN and CDR2 is SVGIG (reference sequence). The CDR3 sequence is 13 residues long. The CDR3 region is CAWSGGLVNEQFF. CDR3 in DNA: TGTGCCTGGAGTGGCGGGCTTGTCAATGAGCAGTTCTTC.

This rearrangement joins TRBV6-6 to TRBJ2-1; D perhaps matches TRBD1 (5 bases). This CDR3 region has 16 residues. CDR1 and CDR2 (germline): MNHNY, SVGAGI (reference sequence). V gave up 0 bases and J gave up 8 bases, with 17 bases separating them. CDR3 protein: CASSYSTESTGYEQFF. CDR3 nucleotide sequence: TGTGCCAGCAGTTACTCGACAGAGAGCACCGGCTATGAGCAGTTCTTC.

The chain carries TRBV21-1 and TRBJ1-6. TRBV21-1 is assigned pseudogene status. This CDR3 has 10 amino acids. The CDR3: CAILISPLHF. The CDR3 DNA reads as TGTGCCATTTTAATCTCACCCCTCCACTTT.

The chain is built from TRBV6-5 and TRBJ2-7, with 8 bases identical to TRBD2. CDR3 size: 16 residues. The trim removed 0 bases at V and 1 base at J, leaving 5 bases unmatched. Germline V gene sequence: CDR1 MNHEY, CDR2 SVGAGI. CDR3 nucleotides: TGTGCCAGCAGTTACTCGATCGGGGGGGCTTCCTACGAGCAGTACTTC. It yields the protein CASSYSIGGASYEQYF.

The genes are TRBV27 and TRBJ2-7; D unresolved. V gave up 5 bases and J gave up 6 bases, with 11 bases separating them. CDR1 is MNHEY and CDR2 is SMNVEV in the germline V gene (reference sequence). This CDR3 comprises 12 residues. This CDR3 reads CASSQLRGEQYF. The CDR3 region has the DNA TGTGCCAGCAGTCAGCTCCGCGGCGAGCAGTACTTC.

The CDR3 sequence: CASTWGTGGKSYGYTF. CDR3 in DNA: TGTGCCAGCACCTGGGGGACAGGGGGGAAAAGCTATGGCTACACCTTC. The V gene is TRBV28, the J gene TRBJ1-2, with 11 bases aligning to TRBD1. CDR1 and CDR2 (germline): MDHEN, SYDVKM. V shed 7 bases, J shed 4 bases, and the junction held 11 bases outside the gene matches. This CDR3 spans 16 amino acids.

CDR3 region: CSASRKGRFSAASNQPQHF. CDR3 coding DNA: TGCAGTGCTAGTCGGAAGGGGAGGTTTTCAGCGGCTAGCAATCAGCCCCAGCATTTT. The chain couples TRBV20-1 to TRBJ1-5; weak D call: TRBD1 (5 bases). Looked up from germline, CDR1 is DFQATT and CDR2 is SNEGSKA (reference sequence). V lost 3 bases to trimming and J lost 0 bases, with 24 bases between them. This CDR3 is 19 amino acids long.

This clone was found once. The rearrangement joins TRBV5-1 to TRBJ1-3; D ambiguous. V gave up 2 bases and J gave up 0 bases, with 6 bases separating them. CDR1 is SGHRS, CDR2 YFSETQ, per germline. There are 14 residues in the CDR3. The CDR3 loop reads CASSFGGSGNTIYF. DNA for the CDR3: TGCGCCAGCAGCTTTGGCGGCTCTGGAAACACCATATATTTT.

This sequence joins TRBV19 and TRBJ1-4, with TRBD1 identical over 9 bases. The CDR3 length is 15 residues. V shed 7 bases and J 8 bases; nucleotides not matched to a gene: 11. CDR1 and CDR2 from the germline V gene are LNHDA and SQIVND (reference sequence). CDR3 DNA: TGTGCCAGTACCAACATGGGACAGGGCAACGAAAAACTGTTTTTT. It yields the protein CASTNMGQGNEKLFF.

V and J are TRBV28 and TRBJ1-2; 10 nucleotides match TRBD1. This CDR3 contains 14 residues. J lost 3 bases, V lost 8 bases, and 6 bases had no gene match. In germline, CDR1 is MDHEN, CDR2 SYDVKM. CDR3: CASSRQGADYGYTF. The CDR3 DNA is TGTGCCAGCTCGAGACAGGGGGCGGACTATGGCTACACCTTC.

This chain joins TRBV3-1 (or the pseudogene TRBV3-2) and TRBJ2-5, with 12 bases matching TRBD2. The length of the CDR3 is 17 residues. The ends lost 7 bases at V and 3 bases at J; junction bases unmatched: 12. The germline V gene has CDR1 LGHDT and CDR2 YNNKEL (reference sequence). CDR3 region: CASTSGRAYFAEETQYF. The CDR3 DNA reads TGTGCCAGCACTAGCGGGAGGGCCTATTTCGCGGAAGAGACCCAGTACTTC.

The CDR3 sequence: CASSSAGGTYNEQFF. The CDR3 region has the DNA TGCGCCAGCAGCTCCGCCGGGGGAACCTACAATGAGCAGTTCTTC. This chain connects TRBV5-1 to TRBJ2-1; D perhaps matches TRBD2 (6 bases). The CDR3 totals 15 residues. The V end lost 3 bases, the J end lost 2 bases, and 12 bases lay between the germline ends. Germline assignment: CDR1 SGHRS and CDR2 YFSETQ.

This clone was counted a few times. The chain joins TRBV25-1 to TRBJ2-7; tentatively, D is TRBD1 (6 bases). V was pared by 0 bases and J by 6 bases, with 9 bases between. The CDR3 sequence is 13 residues long. The V gene's germline CDR1 is MGHDK and CDR2 SYGVNS. The CDR3 here is CASSEYQDSEQYF. In DNA form, the CDR3 reads TGTGCCAGCAGTGAATATCAGGACAGCGAGCAGTACTTC.

The genes are TRBV7-2 and TRBJ2-5, with TRBD2 as a possible D gene (5 bases). The CDR3 is 14 amino acids. V shed 3 bases and J shed 5 bases, with 13 bases lying between them. CDR1 is SGHTA, CDR2 FQGNSA, per germline. The chain's CDR3 is CASSFQHGGETQYF. The CDR3 bases are TGTGCCAGCAGCTTCCAACACGGCGGGGAGACCCAGTACTTC.

V usage is TRBV2 and J usage is TRBJ2-2, with a possible D match to TRBD2 (6 bases). Trimming shortened V by 1 base and J by 4 bases, and 10 bases separated the two germline ends. Germline CDR1 SNHLY, CDR2 FYNNEI. The CDR3 is made up of 15 amino acids. The CDR3 DNA follows: TGTGCCAGCAGTGAAGGAGTGGGGGGCACCGGGGAGCTGTTTTTT. This sequence encodes CASSEGVGGTGELFF.

The genes are TRBV14 and TRBJ2-2, with no clear D. This CDR3 is 16 amino acids long. Trimming took off 4 bases at V and 3 bases at J, with 15 bases between the two ends. Germline V gene data show CDR1 as SGHDN and CDR2 as FVKESK. The CDR3, as DNA: TGTGCCAGCAGCCCTCTTGGGCAGGAATACACCGGGGAGCTGTTTTTT. It encodes CASSPLGQEYTGELFF. Complete variable domain (other parts from reference TRBV14 and TRBJ2-2): EAGVTQFPSHSVIEKGQTVTLRCDPISGHDNLYWYRRVMGKEIKFLLHFVKESKQDESGMPNNRFLAERTGGTYSTLKVQPAELEDSGVYFCASSPLGQEYTGELFFGEGSRLTVL.

The chain uses TRBV4-2 and TRBJ2-2; 9 nucleotides agree with TRBD2. After removal of 1 base from V and 0 bases from J, the junction contained 3 bases not matched to a gene. This CDR3 region has 17 residues. Germline V gives CDR1 LGHNA, CDR2 YNFKEQ. This chain's CDR3 is CASSQASGRPNTGELFF. The CDR3 coding sequence is TGTGCCAGCAGCCAAGCCAGCGGGAGGCCGAACACCGGGGAGCTGTTTTTT.